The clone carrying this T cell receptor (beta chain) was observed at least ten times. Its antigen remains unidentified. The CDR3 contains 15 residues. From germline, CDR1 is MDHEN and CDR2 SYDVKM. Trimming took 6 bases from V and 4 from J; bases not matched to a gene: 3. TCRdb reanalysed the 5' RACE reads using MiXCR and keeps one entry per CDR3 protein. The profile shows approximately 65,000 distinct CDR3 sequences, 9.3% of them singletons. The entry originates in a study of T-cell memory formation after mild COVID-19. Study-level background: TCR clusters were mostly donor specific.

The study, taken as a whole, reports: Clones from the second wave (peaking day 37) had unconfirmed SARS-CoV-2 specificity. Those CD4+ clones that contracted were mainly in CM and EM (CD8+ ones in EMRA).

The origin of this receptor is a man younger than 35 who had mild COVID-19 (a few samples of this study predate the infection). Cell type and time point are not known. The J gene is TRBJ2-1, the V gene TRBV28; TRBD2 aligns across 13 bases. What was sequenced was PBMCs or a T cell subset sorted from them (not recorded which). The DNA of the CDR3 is TGTGCCAGCAGCCGACTAGCGGGGGGATACAATGAGCAGTTCTTC. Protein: CASSRLAGGYNEQFF. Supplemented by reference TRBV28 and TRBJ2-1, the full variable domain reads DVKVTQSSRYLVKRTGEKVFLECVQDMDHENMFWYRQDPGLGLRLIYFSYDVKMKEKGDIPEGYSVSREKKERFSLILESASTNQTSMYLCASSRLAGGYNEQFFGPGTRLTVL.